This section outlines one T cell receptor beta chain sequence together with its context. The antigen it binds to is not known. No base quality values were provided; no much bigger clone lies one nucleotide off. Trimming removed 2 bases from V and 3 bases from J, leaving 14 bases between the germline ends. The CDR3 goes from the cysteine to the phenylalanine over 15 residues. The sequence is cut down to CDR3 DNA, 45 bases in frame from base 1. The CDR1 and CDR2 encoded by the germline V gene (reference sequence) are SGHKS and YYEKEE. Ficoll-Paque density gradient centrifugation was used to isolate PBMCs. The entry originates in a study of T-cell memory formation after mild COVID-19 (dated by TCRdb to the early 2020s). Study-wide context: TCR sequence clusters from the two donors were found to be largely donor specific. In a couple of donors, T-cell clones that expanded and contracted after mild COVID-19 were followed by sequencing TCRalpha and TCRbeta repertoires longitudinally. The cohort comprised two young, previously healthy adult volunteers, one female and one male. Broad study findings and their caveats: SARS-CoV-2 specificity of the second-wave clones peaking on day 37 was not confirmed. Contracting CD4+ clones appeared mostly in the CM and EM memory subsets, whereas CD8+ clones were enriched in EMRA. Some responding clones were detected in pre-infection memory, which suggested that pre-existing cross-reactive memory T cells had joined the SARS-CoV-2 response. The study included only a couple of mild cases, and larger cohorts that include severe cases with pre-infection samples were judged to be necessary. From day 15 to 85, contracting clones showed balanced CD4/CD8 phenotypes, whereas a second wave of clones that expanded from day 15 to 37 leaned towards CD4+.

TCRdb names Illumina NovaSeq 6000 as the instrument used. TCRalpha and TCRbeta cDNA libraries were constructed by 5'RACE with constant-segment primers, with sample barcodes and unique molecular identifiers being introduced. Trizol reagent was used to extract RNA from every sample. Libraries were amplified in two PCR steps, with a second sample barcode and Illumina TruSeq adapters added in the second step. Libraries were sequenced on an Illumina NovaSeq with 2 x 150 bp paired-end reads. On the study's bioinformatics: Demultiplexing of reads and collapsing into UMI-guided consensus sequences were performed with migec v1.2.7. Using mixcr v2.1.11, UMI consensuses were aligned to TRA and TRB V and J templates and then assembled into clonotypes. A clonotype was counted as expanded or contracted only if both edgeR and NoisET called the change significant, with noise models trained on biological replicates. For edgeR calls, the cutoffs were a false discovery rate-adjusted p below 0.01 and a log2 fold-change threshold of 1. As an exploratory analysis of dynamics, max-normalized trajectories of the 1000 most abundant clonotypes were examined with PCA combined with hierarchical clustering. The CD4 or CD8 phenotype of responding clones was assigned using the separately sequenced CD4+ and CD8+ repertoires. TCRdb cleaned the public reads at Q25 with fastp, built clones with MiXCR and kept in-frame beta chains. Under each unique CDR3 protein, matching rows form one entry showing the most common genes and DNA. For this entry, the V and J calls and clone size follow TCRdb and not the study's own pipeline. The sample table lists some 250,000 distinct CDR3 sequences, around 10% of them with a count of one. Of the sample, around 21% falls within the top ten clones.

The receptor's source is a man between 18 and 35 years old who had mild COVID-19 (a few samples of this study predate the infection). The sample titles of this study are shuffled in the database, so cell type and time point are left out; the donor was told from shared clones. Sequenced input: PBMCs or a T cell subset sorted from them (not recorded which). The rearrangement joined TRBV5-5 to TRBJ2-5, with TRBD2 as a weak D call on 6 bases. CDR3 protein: CASSFGGEGEETQYF. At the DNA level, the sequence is TGTGCCAGCAGCTTCGGGGGAGAAGGGGAAGAGACCCAGTACTTC.